This T cell receptor (beta chain) emerged from a study of technical replicates of blood from a few donors. Trimming removed 1 base from V and 3 bases from J; junction bases left unmatched: 18. Germline CDR1 and CDR2: MDHEN and SYDVKM. The CDR3 totals 20 residues. Method: immunoSEQ multiplex PCR; TCRdb's copy keeps in-frame clones and lacks some. The table has about 70,000 clones, approximately 97% seen once. This TCR came from a human donor in good health. Input material: T cells isolated from PBMCs. This rearrangement joins TRBV28 to TRBJ2-1; 7 bases are a match to TRBD2. This CDR3 is CASSLLGWPRTRGNYNEQFF. CDR3 in DNA: TGTGCCAGCAGTTTATTGGGTTGGCCCCGGACTAGGGGTAACTACAATGAGCAGTTCTTC.